This entry features one T cell receptor (beta chain) sequence. Its antigen remains undetermined. Qualities for individual bases were not recorded, and no much larger clone is one base off. The donors were healthy, HIV-negative adults who had no recently reported acute infections or vaccinations. Every donor was a Caucasian adult living in Nashville, Tennessee, USA. Magnetic negative selection was used to enrich CD4+ T cells, after which naive cells were positively selected on CD45RA and the negative fraction became the memory subset. Blood was collected by leukapheresis, and PBMCs were isolated by Ficoll-Histopaque density gradient centrifugation and then cryopreserved in liquid nitrogen vapor phase. Analytical flow cytometry was used to check the purity and quantity of every magnetically sorted T cell population. Genomic DNA was isolated from each sorted fraction and quantified by UV absorbance on a Nanodrop 2000c.

Using the deep immunoSEQ assay, multiplex PCR amplified TCR CDR3 regions from genomic DNA. Extracted genomic DNA from each cell subset was distributed evenly across all wells of several immunoSEQ 96-well plates, and each plate was treated as a replicate. Each replicate PCR for sorted subsets received around 200 ng genomic DNA, equal to 30,000 or so T cell genomes. Purified libraries were measured with a Qubit 3.0 fluorometer, size-checked on a Bioanalyzer 2100, and measured again with the KAPA Library Quantification kit. Every immunoSEQ 96-well plate was sequenced on a dedicated single-read 150-cycle Illumina NextSeq 550 flow cell. In the source study's methods: Because only junctional sequences without quality scores were contained in the immunoSEQ output, filtering matching that applied to full-length reads could not be performed. Sequences were annotated with PyIR, a Python wrapper for IgBLAST v1.9, using IMGT germline references to assign V/J genes and CDR3. Any read was removed if the V/J assignment was weak (E-value above 1e-6), the CDR3 was missing, or the read contained stop codons, out-of-frame junctions, or ambiguous translated residues. A V3J clonotype was defined by an identical inferred V gene, J gene, and CDR3 amino acid sequence. The percentage overlap between two repertoires was calculated by dividing the number of shared unique clonotypes by the size of the smaller repertoire. Richness of each repertoire was evaluated using RTK rarefaction, the Chao1 estimator, and Recon v2.1 estimates of unobserved clonotypes. OLGA was used to compute generation probabilities for all TCRbeta clonotypes that the gDNA method yielded from several donors. Here the immuneACCESS table is served through TCRdb, limited to in-frame sequences with V and J called. Missing clones are a known gap in these copies; in checked studies unresolved V genes cover under half, and the rest lacks a known reason. The V and J calls and the clone size are those of that table, but D and trimming were determined from the DNA. Recorded for this sample are under 2,500,000 clones; roughly 95% of them occurred a single time. Clones ranked in the top ten supply approximately 0.13% of the sample.

The record originates from a study of shared clonotypes between healthy human individuals (dated by TCRdb to about 2020). About the full investigation: A few men and a couple of women, aged 18 to 49 years, made up the cohort. Each donor's leukapheresis produced roughly between roughly 0.85 and 10 billion PBMCs. To increase sequencing depth and limit assay-specific biases, TCR repertoire library preparation and sequencing were carried out by different laboratories using diverse techniques. To estimate repertoire size and how much clonotype sharing occurs between individuals, the study deeply sequenced the blood TCR repertoires of roughly 5 healthy adults. For each donor, CD4 naive and CD4 memory were each given three plates, CD8 naive was given two plates, and CD8 memory was given one plate.

Including cysteine and phenylalanine, the CDR3 has 14 amino acids. Here the CDR3 DNA is all that survives: 42 bases in frame from base 1. Trimming removed 5 bases from V and 3 bases from J; the gene matches leave 4 bases unexplained. CDR1 and CDR2 are drawn from the germline V gene: SGHNT, YENEEA. Results the study describes overall, beyond this receptor: Only blood was sampled, and tissue TCR repertoires likely differ from those in blood. Even with the large sequencing depth, rarefaction of the sorted-subset datasets indicated that sequencing was incomplete. Because the study included only a small number of donors, the genetic and exposure-history diversity represented was limited. Sharing across a few donors was observed for about 5% of naive CD4, 3.5% of naive CD8, roughly 2.3% of memory CD4, and roughly 0.4% of memory CD8 clonotypes. Compared with non-shared clonotypes, clonotypes shared by all four sorted-subset donors had higher generation probabilities. Naive subsets generally had larger estimated clonotype richness than memory subsets did. Pairwise subsampling led to the expectation that sequencing depth would affect the degree of clonotype sharing among donors.

The sequence is built from TRBV11-3 and TRBJ2-1, with 7 middle bases fitting TRBD2. The sample taken for sequencing was naive CD4+ T cells sorted from blood. In the paper's terms, the cell subset or site label means: CD45RA+ positively selected. The receptor was isolated from a man between 18 and 35 years old in good health. The DNA sequence is given as TGTGCCAGCAGCGCGAGCGGGATCTACAATGAGCAGTTCTTC. This codes for CASSASGIYNEQFF.